Each of the 28 T cell receptor beta chains below was sequenced from the same sample in a study of T-cell memory formation after mild COVID-19. TCRdb used MiXCR to reprocess the 5' RACE reads, holding one entry per CDR3 protein. The sample records around 300,000 distinct CDR3 sequences, more than 13% being singletons. Sequenced material: PBMCs or a T cell subset sorted from them (not recorded which). The receptors shown here come from a man aged 18 to 29 who had mild COVID-19 (a few samples of this study predate the infection). Cell type and time point are not known.

This clonotype was counted a few times. The chain joins TRBV19 to TRBJ2-5; 7 bases agree with TRBD2. V lost 1 base, J lost 5 bases, and 4 bases stayed unmatched. Germline V gene data show CDR1 as LNHDA and CDR2 as SQIVND (reference sequence). The CDR3 totals 14 residues. The CDR3 sequence: CASSIAGGTETQYF. For the CDR3, the DNA is TGTGCCAGTAGTATAGCCGGGGGGACGGAGACCCAGTACTTC.

This chain links TRBV9 with TRBJ2-1; D tentatively reads TRBD1 or TRBD2 (6 bases each). The CDR3 sequence is 16 residues long. Germline V gene lookup returns CDR1 SGDLS and CDR2 YYNGEE. V lost 0 bases and J lost 3, with 13 bases in between. The DNA of the CDR3 is TGTGCCAGCAGCGTAGAAGGGGGGAGGTACTACAATGAGCAGTTCTTC. Translating gives CASSVEGGRYYNEQFF.

This clonotype was detected only a few times. The genes are TRBV24-1 and TRBJ2-1; D call uncertain. V was pared by 3 bases and J by 0 bases, with 8 bases between. This CDR3 comprises 15 residues. Looked up from germline, CDR1 is KGHDR and CDR2 is SFDVKD. The CDR3 bases are TGTGCCACCAGTGATGGTATTAGCTCCTACAATGAGCAGTTCTTC. The encoded protein is CATSDGISSYNEQFF.

There are a few counts of this clonotype. The chain combines TRBV10-1 with TRBJ2-3; D remains ambiguous. The CDR3 sequence is 14 residues long. V was pared by 5 bases and J by 5 bases, with 14 bases between. The germline CDR1 and CDR2 sequences are WNHNN and SYGVQD (reference sequence). CDR3 sequence reads: CASSPGPWGDTQYF. The CDR3 DNA reads as TGCGCCAGCAGTCCCGGGCCCTGGGGAGATACGCAGTATTTT.

V gene TRBV6-6 combines with J gene TRBJ2-5, with D possibly matching TRBD2 (6 bases). The CDR3 is 14 residues long. Trimming pared 6 bases from V and 5 bases from J, leaving 16 bases between. Germline CDR1 reads MNHNY; CDR2 reads SVGAGI (reference sequence). The chain's CDR3 is CASRPTEGWETQYF. DNA for the CDR3: TGTGCCAGCAGGCCGACGGAGGGCTGGGAGACCCAGTACTTC.

The table lists this clonotype with a few counts. The chain carries TRBV5-5 and TRBJ2-7; 7 bases map to TRBD2. The CDR3 has 15 residues. CDR1 SGHKS and CDR2 YYEKEE come from the germline V gene (reference sequence). V lost 0 bases and J lost 2; bases outside the gene matches: 5. Written as DNA, the CDR3 is TGTGCCAGCAGCTTGGTTCTTGGGGGGGCCTACGAGCAGTACGTC. Translation: CASSLVLGGAYEQYV.

This clonotype was counted a few times. The V call is TRBV5-1, the J call TRBJ1-2, with D maybe TRBD1 (6 bases). The germline V gene has CDR1 SGHRS and CDR2 YFSETQ. CDR3 length equals 14 residues. The V and J ends lost 3 bases and 6 bases respectively, with 15 bases between them. In nucleotides, the CDR3 is TGCGCCAGCAGCTCGGAGGGGGTCTCGGATGGCTACACCTTC. It yields the protein CASSSEGVSDGYTF.

This clonotype was recorded many times. V is TRBV7-8 and J is TRBJ1-2; perhaps TRBD1 as D (5 bases). With 1 base removed from V and 4 bases from J, the gap between germline ends came to 19 bases. The CDR3 length is 17 residues. CDR1 is SGHVS, CDR2 FQNEAQ, per germline. The CDR3 reads CASSLGWGREWSYGYTF. For the CDR3, the DNA is TGTGCCAGCAGCTTAGGGTGGGGCAGGGAATGGAGCTATGGCTACACCTTC.

This clonotype showed up just a few times. The chain is built from TRBV20-1 and TRBJ1-4, with D perhaps TRBD1 (5 bases). Germline assignment: CDR1 DFQATT and CDR2 SNEGSKA (reference sequence). V gave up 2 bases and J gave up 10 bases, with 11 bases separating them. This CDR3 is built from 12 residues. The CDR3 region has the DNA TGCAGTGCTAGAATGACCGGGGGAAAACTGTTTTTT. Its protein is CSARMTGGKLFF.

This clonotype was seen ten or more times. J is TRBJ2-7 and V is TRBV7-2, with 7 bases lining up with TRBD2. Losses at the gene ends were 2 bases for V and 4 bases for J; bases not matched to a gene: 2. Per the germline V gene, CDR1 is SGHTA and CDR2 is FQGNSA. The CDR3 loop spans 13 amino acids. In DNA, the CDR3 is TGTGCCAGCAGCTTACAGCGGGGTTACGAGCAGTACTTC. Its translation is CASSLQRGYEQYF. The complete variable domain, with remaining parts taken from reference TRBV7-2 and TRBJ2-7, reads GAGVSQSPSNKVTEKGKDVELRCDPISGHTALYWYRQSLGQGLEFLIYFQGNSAPDKSGLPSDRFSAERTGGSVSTLTIQRTQQEDSAVYLCASSLQRGYEQYFGPGTRLTVT.

Only a few counts were recorded for this clonotype. The chain is built from TRBV7-9 and TRBJ1-2, with a tentative D call TRBD1 (5 bases). Germline-derived CDR1 and CDR2 are SEHNR and FQNEAQ (reference sequence). The CDR3 spans 13 residues. The V gene lost 3 bases and the J gene lost 4 bases, with 9 bases spanning the gap. The chain's CDR3 is CASSLGPIYGYTF. CDR3 DNA: TGTGCCAGCAGCTTGGGACCGATCTATGGCTACACCTTC.

This chain connects TRBV5-1 to TRBJ2-5, with a tentative D call TRBD2 (6 bases). The CDR3 spans 15 residues. V was cut by 6 bases and J by 4 bases, with 19 bases left in between. Looked up from germline, CDR1 is SGHRS and CDR2 is YFSETQ. In nucleotides, the CDR3 is TGCGCCAGCACAAGGTTCCTAACCGGGGGAGAGACCCAGTACTTC. This translates into CASTRFLTGGETQYF.

The chain employs TRBV21-1 and TRBJ2-5; the table names TRBD1, a call not compared with the DNA. TRBV21-1 corresponds to a pseudogene. This CDR3 contains 15 residues. The DNA of the CDR3 is TGTGCCAGCAGCAACAAACCAGGACAGTTAGAGACCCAGTACTTC. It yields the protein CASSNKPGQLETQYF.

In this sample, this clonotype turned up a few times. The chain carries TRBV5-6 and TRBJ2-3; D might be TRBD2 (7 bases). CDR1 SGHDT and CDR2 YYEEEE come from the germline V gene. Trimming removed 3 bases at V and 5 bases at J, with 16 bases between. The CDR3 runs 15 residues. The DNA of the CDR3 is TGTGCCAGCAGCTGGGGGGGGACACAAGAAGATACGCAGTATTTT. Residues: CASSWGGTQEDTQYF.

Ten or more counts support this clonotype. J is TRBJ2-1 and V is TRBV7-3; 12 nucleotides align to TRBD2. Per germline, CDR1 SGHTA and CDR2 FQGTGA. The CDR3 totals 14 residues. With V trimmed by 5 bases and J by 6 bases, 2 bases remained unmatched. The CDR3 DNA is TGTGCCAGCAGCCCTAGCGGGGGGGCCAATGAGCAGTTCTTC. It translates to CASSPSGGANEQFF.

The J gene is TRBJ2-1, the V gene TRBV5-1; D call uncertain. Germline CDR1 and CDR2: SGHRS and YFSETQ. V was trimmed by 0 bases and J by 5 bases, leaving 6 bases between them. This CDR3 has 13 amino acids. DNA for the CDR3: TGCGCCAGCAGCTTGGATGGGGACAATGAGCAGTTCTTC. This codes for CASSLDGDNEQFF. Looking up the rest from reference TRBV5-1 and TRBJ2-1 gives the full variable domain: KAGVTQTPRYLIKTRGQQVTLSCSPISGHRSVSWYQQTPGQGLQFLFEYFSETQRNKGNFPGRFSGRQFSNSRSEMNVSTLELGDSALYLCASSLDGDNEQFFGPGTRLTVL.

This clonotype turned up a few times. The CDR3 region is CASSSRTSSGLEQYV. Here the CDR3 DNA reads TGTGCCAGCAGCTCGCGGACTAGCAGCGGGTTAGAGCAGTACGTC. The gene calls are TRBV13 and TRBJ2-7; TRBD2 matches at 8 bases. V lost 4 bases and J lost 7; bases outside the gene matches: 12. CDR1 is PRHDT, CDR2 FYEKMQ, per germline (reference sequence). The length of the CDR3 is 15 residues.

This sequence joins TRBV20-1 and TRBJ2-3; the D is unclear. Germline V gene data show CDR1 as DFQATT and CDR2 as SNEGSKA (reference sequence). Between the trimmed V and J ends, which lost 1 base and 4 bases, there was a span of 9 bases. The length of the CDR3 is 13 residues. As DNA, the CDR3 is TGCAGTGCTAGAGTCCCGGAATCAGATACGCAGTATTTT. Its translation: CSARVPESDTQYF.

The chain is built from TRBV4-3 and TRBJ2-1; D is unresolved. This CDR3 comprises 17 residues. Germline assignment: CDR1 LGHNA and CDR2 YSLEER. Trimming removed 0 bases at V and 0 bases at J, with 12 bases between. The CDR3 protein is CASSQDLARSSYNEQFF. Written as DNA, the CDR3 is TGCGCCAGCAGCCAAGATCTGGCTAGGAGCTCCTACAATGAGCAGTTCTTC.

The sample holds many counts of this clonotype. The chain is built from TRBV7-6 and TRBJ2-2; 8 positions match TRBD1. The CDR3 is 15 amino acids. After removal of 5 bases from V and 5 bases from J, the junction contained 7 bases not matched to a gene. Per the germline V gene, CDR1 is SGHVS and CDR2 is FNYEAQ. The CDR3 loop is CASSPRGHETGELFF. For the CDR3, the DNA is TGTGCCAGCAGCCCCAGGGGGCACGAGACCGGGGAGCTGTTTTTT.

This clonotype was counted only a few times. This chain links TRBV6-5 with TRBJ2-7; TRBD1 matches at 9 bases. The CDR3 sequence is 15 residues long. The V gene end was trimmed by 6 bases and the J gene end by 0 bases; junction bases not matched to a gene: 6. Germline values: CDR1 MNHEY, CDR2 SVGAGI. The CDR3 region is CASSFGTGSSYEQYF. The CDR3 DNA follows: TGTGCCAGCAGCTTTGGGACAGGGAGCTCCTACGAGCAGTACTTC.

In its sample, this clonotype was seen a few times. V usage is TRBV19 and J usage is TRBJ1-5, with D unclear. This CDR3 region has 14 residues. The germline gives CDR1 LNHDA, CDR2 SQIVND (reference sequence). V lost 8 bases to trimming and J lost 7 bases, with 18 bases between them. CDR3 loop: CASQGPSPVQPQHF. CDR3 DNA: TGTGCCAGTCAAGGACCCTCCCCCGTGCAGCCCCAGCATTTT. Full variable domain (missing parts from reference TRBV19 and TRBJ1-5): DGGITQSPKYLFRKEGQNVTLSCEQNLNHDAMYWYRQDPGQGLRLIYYSQIVNDFQKGDIAEGYSVSREKKESFPLTVTSAQKNPTAFYLCASQGPSPVQPQHFGDGTRLSIL.

This clonotype appeared a few times. The gene calls are TRBV4-3 and TRBJ1-4; D perhaps matches TRBD1 (5 bases). Germline values: CDR1 LGHNA, CDR2 YSLEER. V lost 5 bases to trimming and J lost 4 bases, with 14 bases between them. The CDR3 loop spans 15 amino acids. The CDR3 DNA reads as TGCGCCAGCAGCGCTCCGGGAAGGGGTAATGAAAAACTGTTTTTT. Translation: CASSAPGRGNEKLFF.

V is TRBV6-1 and J is TRBJ1-5; D is possibly TRBD1 (6 bases). In germline, CDR1 is MNHNS, CDR2 SASEGT. This CDR3 contains 15 residues. V shed 6 bases and J shed 1 base, with 13 bases lying between them. The CDR3 region is CASRRGLESNQPQHF. CDR3 coding DNA: TGTGCCAGCAGGCGGGGGCTGGAGAGCAATCAGCCCCAGCATTTT.

The chain recombines TRBV12-3 or TRBV12-4 with TRBJ1-1; D gene uncertain. Trimming stripped 4 bases from V and 5 bases from J, with 14 bases between. This CDR3 region has 14 residues. The CDR3 DNA reads TGTGCCAGCAGTTCTCGGGGAGAGGGTACTGAAGCTTTCTTT. This sequence encodes CASSSRGEGTEAFF.

This rearrangement joins TRBV7-9 to TRBJ2-2; D not resolved. V was clipped by 2 bases and J by 4 bases, with 5 bases between them. The germline V gene encodes CDR1 SEHNR and CDR2 FQNEAQ (reference sequence). The CDR3 sequence is 13 residues long. The CDR3 DNA follows: TGTGCCAGCAGCTTAATCACCACCGGGGAGCTGTTTTTT. Its translation is CASSLITTGELFF. The whole variable domain, remainder taken from reference TRBV7-9 and TRBJ2-2, is DTGVSQNPRHKITKRGQNVTFRCDPISEHNRLYWYRQTLGQGPEFLTYFQNEAQLEKSRLLSDRFSAERPKGSFSTLEIQRTEQGDSAMYLCASSLITTGELFFGEGSRLTVL.

This clonotype was found many times. This chain joins TRBV7-2 and TRBJ1-4; no firm D call. Between the trimmed V and J ends, which lost 2 bases and 0 bases, there was a span of 13 bases. Germline V CDR1 and CDR2: SGHTA, FQGNSA. The CDR3 is 17 amino acids. In DNA form, the CDR3 reads TGTGCCAGCAGCTTATACGGCCAGGATGCAACTAATGAAAAACTGTTTTTT. Protein product: CASSLYGQDATNEKLFF.

This clonotype was seen a handful of times. The rearrangement joins TRBV20-1 to TRBJ1-2, with D unclear. There are 15 residues in the CDR3. Trimming left V 0 bases short and J 4 bases short, with 15 bases between. Germline CDR1 reads DFQATT; CDR2 reads SNEGSKA (reference sequence). This chain's CDR3 is CSARDNVVVGYGYTF. CDR3 coding DNA: TGCAGTGCTAGAGATAATGTTGTTGTGGGCTATGGCTACACCTTC.